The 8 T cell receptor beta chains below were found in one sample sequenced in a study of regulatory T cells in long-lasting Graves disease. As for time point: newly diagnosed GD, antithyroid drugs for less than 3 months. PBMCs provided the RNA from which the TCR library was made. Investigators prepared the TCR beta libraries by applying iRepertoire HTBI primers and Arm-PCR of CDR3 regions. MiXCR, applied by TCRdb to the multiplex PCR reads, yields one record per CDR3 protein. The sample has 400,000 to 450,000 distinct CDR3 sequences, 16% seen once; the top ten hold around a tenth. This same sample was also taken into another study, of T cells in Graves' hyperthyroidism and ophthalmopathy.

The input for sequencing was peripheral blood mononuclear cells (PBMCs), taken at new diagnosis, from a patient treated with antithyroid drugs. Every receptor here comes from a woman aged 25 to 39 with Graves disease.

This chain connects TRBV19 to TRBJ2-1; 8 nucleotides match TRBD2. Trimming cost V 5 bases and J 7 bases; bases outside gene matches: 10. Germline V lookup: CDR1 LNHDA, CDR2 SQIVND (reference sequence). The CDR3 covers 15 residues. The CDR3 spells CASSVAPGGRNEQFF. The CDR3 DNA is TGTGCCAGTAGTGTCGCCCCTGGCGGGAGGAATGAGCAGTTCTTC.

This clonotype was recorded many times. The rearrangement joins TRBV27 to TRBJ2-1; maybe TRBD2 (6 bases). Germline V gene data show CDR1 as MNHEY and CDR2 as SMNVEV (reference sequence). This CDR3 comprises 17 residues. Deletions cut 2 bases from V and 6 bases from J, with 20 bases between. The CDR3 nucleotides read TGTGCCAGCAGTTTACTAGGACCGGGACTGGGGACCAATGAGCAGTTCTTC. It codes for CASSLLGPGLGTNEQFF.

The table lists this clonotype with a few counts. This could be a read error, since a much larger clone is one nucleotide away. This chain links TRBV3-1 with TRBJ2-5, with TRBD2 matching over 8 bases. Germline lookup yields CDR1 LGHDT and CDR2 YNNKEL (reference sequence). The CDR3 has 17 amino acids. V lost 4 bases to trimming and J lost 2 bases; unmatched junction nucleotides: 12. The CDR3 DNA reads TGTGCCAGCAGCCTCCGGATTAGCGGGGAGAAGCAAGAGACCCAGTACTTC. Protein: CASSLRISGEKQETQYF.

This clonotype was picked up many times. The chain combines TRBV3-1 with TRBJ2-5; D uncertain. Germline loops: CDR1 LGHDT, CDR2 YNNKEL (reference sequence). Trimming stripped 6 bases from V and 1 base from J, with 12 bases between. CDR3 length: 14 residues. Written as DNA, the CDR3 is TGTGCCAGCAGACCCTCCGGCGGCCAAGAGACCCAGTACTTC. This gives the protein CASRPSGGQETQYF.

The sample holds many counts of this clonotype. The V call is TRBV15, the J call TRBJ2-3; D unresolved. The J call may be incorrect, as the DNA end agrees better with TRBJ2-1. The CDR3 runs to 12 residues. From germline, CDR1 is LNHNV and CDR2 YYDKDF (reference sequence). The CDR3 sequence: CATSRAEYEQFF. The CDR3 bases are TGTGCCACCAGCAGAGCGGAATATGAGCAGTTCTTC.

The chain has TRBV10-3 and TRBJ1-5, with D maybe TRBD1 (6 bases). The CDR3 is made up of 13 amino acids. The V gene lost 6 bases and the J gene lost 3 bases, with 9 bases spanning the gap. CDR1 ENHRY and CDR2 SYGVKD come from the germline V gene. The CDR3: CAISTGPNQPQHF. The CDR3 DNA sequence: TGTGCCATCAGCACAGGGCCCAATCAGCCCCAGCATTTT.

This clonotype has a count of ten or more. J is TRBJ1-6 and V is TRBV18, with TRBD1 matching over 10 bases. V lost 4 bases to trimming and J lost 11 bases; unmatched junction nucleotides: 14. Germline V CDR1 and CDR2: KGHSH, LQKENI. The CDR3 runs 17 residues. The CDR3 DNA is TGTGCCAGCTCACACACCACCGGGACAGGGGTTGCGACACCCCTCCACTTT. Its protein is CASSHTTGTGVATPLHF. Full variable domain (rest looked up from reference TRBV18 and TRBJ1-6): NAGVMQNPRHLVRRRGQEARLRCSPMKGHSHVYWYRQLPEEGLKFMVYLQKENIIDESGMPKERFSAEFPKEGPSILRIQQVVRGDSAAYFCASSHTTGTGVATPLHFGNGTRLTVT.

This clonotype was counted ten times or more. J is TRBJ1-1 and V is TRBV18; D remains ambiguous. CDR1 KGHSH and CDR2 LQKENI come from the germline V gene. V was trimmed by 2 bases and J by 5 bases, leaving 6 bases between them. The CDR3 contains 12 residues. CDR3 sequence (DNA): TGTGCCAGCTCACCATGGAGGACTGAAGCTTTCTTT. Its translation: CASSPWRTEAFF.